This TCR beta chain was obtained from a study of T cell repertoires in cytomegalovirus infection. Study overall: The authors used CMV epitopes that were HLA-C-restricted (recently identified) and HLA-B-restricted (well studied). It was the public TCR beta signatures that indicated both CMV infection and matching HLA type.

This clonotype has more than one count but fewer than ten. Its target is not known. From germline, CDR1 is MNHEY and CDR2 SVGEGT. The CDR3 spans 16 residues. After removal of 0 bases from V and 8 bases from J, the junction contained 6 bases not matched to a gene. The study, taken as a whole, reports: Dominating the ex vivo response were HLA-C-restricted CMV-specific TCR beta clonotypes. Identification of carriers of CMV plus the relevant HLA was achieved through cumulative public TCR beta family frequency.

TCRdb fed the reads into MiXCR, producing one record per CDR3 protein. The data hold hundreds of thousands of distinct CDR3 sequences, with roughly 30% observed a single time. V and J are TRBV6-2 or TRBV6-3 and TRBJ2-1; 11 positions match TRBD2. Source: cultured CD8+ T cells from PBMCs, taken from culture after CMV antigen stimulation. The TCR was taken from a human donor in good health (CMV status not recorded). Some clones in this sample may be carry-over from other donors' samples. The CDR3 coding sequence is TGTGCCAGCAGTTACTCTGTAACTAGCGGGGGTCATGAGCAGTTCTTC. Its protein is CASSYSVTSGGHEQFF.